One and the same sample provided the 10 T cell receptor beta chains below, sequenced in a study of T cells in Graves' hyperthyroidism and ophthalmopathy. TCR beta CDR3 region amplification was performed from RNA transcripts. HTBI primers were used for first-round RT-PCR of the TCR CDR3. MiXCR, applied by TCRdb to the multiplex PCR reads, yields one record per CDR3 protein. Found here are about 580,000 distinct CDR3 sequences, around 13% of them singletons; the top ten hold less than 6%. Sample: blood. These receptors originate from a woman aged 25 to 45 with Graves' hyperthyroidism that later progressed to Graves' ophthalmopathy.

CDR3 DNA sequence: TGTGCCGCCGCCACTAGCGGCCTATACAATGAGCAGTTCTTC. Encoded protein: CAAATSGLYNEQFF. The chain uses TRBV6-2 or TRBV6-3 and TRBJ2-1, with 8 bases aligning to TRBD2. The germline CDR1 and CDR2 sequences are MNHEY and SVGEGT. The CDR3 has 14 residues. The V segment lost 11 bases and the J segment 4 bases; nucleotides outside the gene matches: 10.

The sample holds many counts of this clonotype. A read error may account for a junction end that differs from germline. V and J are TRBV5-1 and TRBJ1-5; the D gene is possibly TRBD1 (6 bases). Germline V gene sequence: CDR1 SGHRS, CDR2 YFSETQ. There are 15 residues in the CDR3. As DNA, the CDR3 is TGTGCCAGCAGTTTAGGGGGGATTGGCAATCAGCCCCAGCATTTT. Protein sequence: CASSLGGIGNQPQHF.

There are many counts of this clonotype. The chain carries TRBV20-1 and TRBJ1-2, with 9 bases aligning to TRBD1. This CDR3 is built from 16 residues. J lost 1 base, V lost 7 bases, and 13 bases had no gene match. CDR1 is DFQATT and CDR2 is SNEGSKA in the germline V gene (reference sequence). CDR3 sequence reads: CSGLSRDRDGNYGYTF. In DNA form, the CDR3 reads TGCAGTGGCCTGTCCCGGGACAGGGATGGTAACTATGGCTACACCTTC.

This clonotype was seen at least ten times. The chain joins TRBV9 to TRBJ1-5, with 8 nucleotides matching TRBD1. There are 16 residues in the CDR3. Germline loops: CDR1 SGDLS, CDR2 YYNGEE. J lost 5 bases, V lost 0 bases, and 7 bases had no gene match. CDR3 sequence reads: CASSVGGQGADQPQHF. The CDR3 DNA follows: TGTGCCAGCAGCGTAGGGGGGCAGGGGGCCGATCAGCCCCAGCATTTT.

There are a few counts of this clonotype. The rearrangement links TRBV18 to TRBJ2-2; maybe TRBD2 (6 bases). Germline values: CDR1 KGHSH, CDR2 LQKENI. V lost 8 bases and J lost 3, with 16 bases in between. The CDR3 is 15 amino acids. The DNA of the CDR3 is TGTGCCAGCACTTCCGGTAGCGGTTACACCGGGGAGCTGTTTTTT. Residues: CASTSGSGYTGELFF. Combining the CDR3 with reference TRBV18 and TRBJ2-2 gives the whole variable domain NAGVMQNPRHLVRRRGQEARLRCSPMKGHSHVYWYRQLPEEGLKFMVYLQKENIIDESGMPKERFSAEFPKEGPSILRIQQVVRGDSAAYFCASTSGSGYTGELFFGEGSRLTVL.

This clonotype was picked up many times. V and J are TRBV7-8 and TRBJ2-5; no firm D call. CDR3 size: 14 residues. V was shortened by 4 bases and J by 5 bases, with 14 bases between the two germline ends. The V gene's germline CDR1 is SGHVS and CDR2 FQNEAQ. CDR3 nucleotides: TGTGCCAGCAGCTCAGGACGGGCCCCTGAGACCCAGTACTTC. Its translation is CASSSGRAPETQYF.

The rearrangement links TRBV6-1 to TRBJ2-4; 12 bases fit TRBD1. This CDR3 is 17 amino acids long. Trimming cost V 4 bases and J 5 bases; bases outside gene matches: 9. Per the germline V gene, CDR1 is MNHNS and CDR2 is SASEGT. The CDR3 reads CASSGFPGQGAENIQYF. In nucleotides, the CDR3 is TGTGCCAGCAGTGGATTCCCGGGACAGGGGGCAGAAAACATTCAGTACTTC.

V is TRBV5-1 and J is TRBJ2-5; D gene ambiguous. The CDR3 has 14 residues. V shed 2 bases and J shed 7 bases, with 15 bases lying between them. The germline V gene has CDR1 SGHRS and CDR2 YFSETQ. Here the CDR3 DNA reads TGCGCCAGCAGCTTACACGAAACTTCGGGGACCCAGTACTTC. This sequence encodes CASSLHETSGTQYF. The entire variable domain, with the rest obtained from reference TRBV5-1 and TRBJ2-5, is as follows: KAGVTQTPRYLIKTRGQQVTLSCSPISGHRSVSWYQQTPGQGLQFLFEYFSETQRNKGNFPGRFSGRQFSNSRSEMNVSTLELGDSALYLCASSLHETSGTQYFGPGTRLLVL.

This clonotype has only a few counts. A much larger clone is a single base away; this may be a read error. This chain uses TRBV27 with TRBJ1-2, with 9 bases that match TRBD1. Germline CDR1 and CDR2: MNHEY and SMNVEV (reference sequence). The CDR3 sequence is 13 residues long. The CDR3 loop is CANSLGTGNGYTF. DNA of the CDR3: TGTGCCAACAGTTTAGGGACAGGGAATGGCTACACCTTC.

Only a few counts were recorded for this clonotype. The chain has TRBV14 and TRBJ2-4; D is uncertain. Germline V gene lookup returns CDR1 SGHDN and CDR2 FVKESK. V lost 4 bases, J lost 8 bases, and 9 bases lay in between. The CDR3 is 12 residues long. The chain's CDR3 is CASSLTRDIQYF. As DNA, the CDR3 is TGTGCCAGCAGCCTAACCCGAGACATTCAGTACTTC.